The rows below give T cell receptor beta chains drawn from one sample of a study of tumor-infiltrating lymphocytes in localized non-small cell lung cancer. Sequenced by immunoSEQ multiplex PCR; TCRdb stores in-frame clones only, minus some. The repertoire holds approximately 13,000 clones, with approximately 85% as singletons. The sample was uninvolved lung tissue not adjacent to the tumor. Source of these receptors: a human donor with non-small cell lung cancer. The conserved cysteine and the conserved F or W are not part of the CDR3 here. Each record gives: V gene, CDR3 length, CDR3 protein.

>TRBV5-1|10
ASSLEGTRAF
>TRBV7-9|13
ASSSWDRENTEAF
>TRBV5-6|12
ASSRQGSSETQY
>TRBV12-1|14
ASSPGQVLGNTEAF
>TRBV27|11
ASSLYRGYGYT
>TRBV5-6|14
ASSFLGDSYNSPLH
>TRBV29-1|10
SAWTGSYEQY
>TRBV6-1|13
ASTYQDKGPSPLH
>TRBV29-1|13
SVVPQGFSTDTQY
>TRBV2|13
ASSETSGLGETQY
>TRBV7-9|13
ASSIDRGPNYGYT
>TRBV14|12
ASSHVGGRNIQY
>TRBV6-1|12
ATNPGVGTDTQY
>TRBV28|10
ASSQTDYGYT
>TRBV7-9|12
ASSLGMVGSKAF
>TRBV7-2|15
ASSVTGSGSGGIPQH
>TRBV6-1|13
ASSEAGGVRYEQY
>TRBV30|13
AWSGTGTRGYEQY
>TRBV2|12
ASKKGGEGSPLH
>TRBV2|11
ASSVRGGTEAF
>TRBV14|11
ASSEGTRYGYT
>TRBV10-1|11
ASSEPGGYEQY
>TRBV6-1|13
ASLRSKGGYDEQY
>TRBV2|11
ASRADTYNEQF
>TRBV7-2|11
ASSLGRRNEQF
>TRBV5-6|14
ASSLGTGDSNYGYT
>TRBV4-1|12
ASSPPGAGYGYT
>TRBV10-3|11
AISEDQVVGYT
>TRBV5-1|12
ASSLEGGRTEAF
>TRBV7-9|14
ASSLRGGARRETQY
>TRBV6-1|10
ASWTGGNEQY
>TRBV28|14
ASPPTAGGSTDTQY
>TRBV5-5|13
ASSLAAEGGSPLH
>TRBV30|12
AWSAQGGNQPQH
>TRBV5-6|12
ASSSRESYNEQF
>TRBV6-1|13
ASSGLAGGQETQY
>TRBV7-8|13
ASSRASGSIHEQF